This paragraph covers one TCR beta chain sequence. What this receptor recognizes is not known. Per-nucleotide qualities are absent, and no much larger clonotype sits a single base away. This entry belongs to a study of OX40 agonist ivuxolimab in advanced cancers. About the full investigation: Ivuxolimab, which targeted the costimulatory receptor OX40 (CD134), was an agonistic, fully human IgG2 monoclonal antibody. Peripheral TCRbeta sequencing aimed to test whether ivuxolimab altered TCR sequence diversity and caused clonal T-cell expansion. Prior anti-PD-1, anti-PD-L1 or anti-CTLA-4 therapy was permitted, and checkpoint inhibitors had been received by about 44% of dose-escalation patients. The paper covers the monotherapy dose-escalation part of the phase I ivuxolimab trial, which included N = 52 patients. A male proportion of approximately 83% and a mean age of roughly 55 years, ranging from 23 to 79, were recorded for the dose-escalation cohort. Partial responses occurred in three dose-escalation patients: two with cutaneous melanoma and one with hepatocellular carcinoma. Of the 50 to 55 patients in dose escalation, 19 had hepatocellular carcinoma, roughly 15 had melanoma, 9 had renal cell carcinoma and 9 had head and neck cancer. Intravenous ivuxolimab was administered to patients every 2 weeks at six dose levels: 0.01, 0.1, 0.3, 1.5, 3 and 10 mg/kg. What the study reported, not specific to this receptor: Low levels of normalized T-cell clonal expansion were also shown by some nonresponding patients. The antigen specificity of the peripheral T cells that underwent clonal expansion was not determined. At doses of 0.1 to 3.0 mg/kg, clonal expansion of both CD4+ and CD8+ blood T cells was observed from baseline to week 6. In partial responders in the 0.1-3.0 mg/kg groups, normalized peripheral clonal expansion was found to be among the lowest, especially among CD8+ T cells. After ivuxolimab, more expanded clones were found on average in CD8+ T cells than in CD4+ T cells.

Patients with autoimmune disease history or receiving systemic immunosuppression were excluded from the trial. In every dose cohort, peripheral blood was drawn for TCR sequencing at baseline, cycle 4 day 1, and cycle 7 day 1. Samples came from an open-label, multicenter, first-in-human phase I dose-escalation trial of ivuxolimab. Adults with locally advanced or metastatic head and neck squamous cell, hepatocellular, melanoma or renal cell carcinoma were enrolled in the trial. CD4+ and CD8+ T cells were sorted separately from peripheral blood before TCR sequencing. A distance of 2 bases separates the germline ends of V and J, which lose 2 bases and 3 bases respectively. The germline V gene encodes CDR1 SGHAT and CDR2 FQNNGV. The CDR3 covers 12 residues, taking in both the cysteine and the phenylalanine. Only the CDR3 portion is preserved as DNA: 36 bases, with reading frame beginning at the first base.

For sequencing of the TCRbeta CDR3 region, genomic DNA was extracted from the sorted cells. The immunoSEQ Assay was used to sequence the TCRbeta CDR3 regions. TCRdb's version of the immuneACCESS table is confined to in-frame rearrangements and falls short of the full clone set. An unresolved V gene accounts for under half of the shortfall where checked; the remainder is of unknown origin. This sample lists around 55,000 clones; 77% were detected once. The ten largest account for 5% to 6.5% of the sample. This TCR derives from an adult with an advanced solid tumor such as melanoma, head and neck, liver or kidney cancer. The rearrangement combines TRBV11-2 with TRBJ2-1, with no D gene named confidently. This specimen consisted of CD4+ or CD8+ T cells sorted from blood, obtained in a trial of the OX40 agonist ivuxolimab. CDR3 protein: CASSLFYNEQFF. At the DNA level, the sequence is TGTGCCAGCAGCTTATTCTACAATGAGCAGTTCTTC.